The present T cell receptor (beta chain) was sequenced within a study of blood T cell repertoires in COVID-19. Study-wide background: Some COVID-19 samples were acute and others convalescent; all came from the United States, Italy and Spain. In each case, the material was cDNA or gDNA derived from T cells, B-cell-depleted T cells, or PBMCs.

This clone was seen more than once but under ten times. Original methodology: Reference gene primer amplification gave estimated nucleated cell counts. Clones were read by immunoSEQ multiplex PCR, and TCRdb kept only the in-frame ones, dropping some. V and J calls and clone size are copied from that table; D and trimming were computed from the DNA. Of 70,000 or so clones detected, over 80% appear once; the ten largest clones hold roughly a sixth. V lost 6 bases and J 8 bases, leaving 10 bases between the germline ends. This CDR3 contains 11 residues. This sequence originates from a human donor in a cohort sampled during active COVID-19. The genes are TRBV12-3 or TRBV12-4 and TRBJ1-1; D is possibly TRBD1 (5 bases). The sequencing sample was made of peripheral blood. CDR3 sequence (DNA): TGTGCCAGCAGCACACAGGTGGAAGCTTTCTTT. It is translated as CASSTQVEAFF.